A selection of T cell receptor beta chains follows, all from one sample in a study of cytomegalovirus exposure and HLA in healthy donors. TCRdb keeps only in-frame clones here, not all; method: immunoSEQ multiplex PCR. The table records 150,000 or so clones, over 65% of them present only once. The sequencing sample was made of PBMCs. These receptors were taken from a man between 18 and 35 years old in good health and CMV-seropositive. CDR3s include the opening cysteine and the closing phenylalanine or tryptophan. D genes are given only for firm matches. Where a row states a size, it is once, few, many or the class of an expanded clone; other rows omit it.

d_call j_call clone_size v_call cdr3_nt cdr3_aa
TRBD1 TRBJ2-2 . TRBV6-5 TGTGCCACAGGACGGACAGGGGTTAACACCGGGGAGCTGTTTTTT CATGRTGVNTGELFF
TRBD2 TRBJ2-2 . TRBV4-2 TGTGCCAGCAGCCAACCCATTGGACTAGCGAACACCGGGGAGCTGTTTTTT CASSQPIGLANTGELFF
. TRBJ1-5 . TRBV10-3 TGTGCCATCAGTGAGGGGGAGGAGCGTAATCAGCCCCAGCATTTT CAISEGEERNQPQHF
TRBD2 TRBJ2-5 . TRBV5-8 TGTGCCAGCAGCTTTGTTGGACTAGCGGATCAAGAGACCCAGTACTTC CASSFVGLADQETQYF
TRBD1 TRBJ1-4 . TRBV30 TGTGCCTGGGCGGGGACAGGGCGAGAAAAACTGTTTTTT CAWAGTGREKLFF
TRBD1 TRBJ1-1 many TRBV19 TGTGCCAGTAGTAGCCGGGACAGGGGGCCGGGGAACACTGAAGCTTTCTTT CASSSRDRGPGNTEAFF
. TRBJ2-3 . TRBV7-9 TGTGCCAGCAGCGCCGACAGCCTCACAGATACGCAGTATTTT CASSADSLTDTQYF
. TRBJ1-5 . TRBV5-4 TGTGCCAGCAGCTTGGATACTGAACCCCAGCATTTT CASSLDTEPQHF
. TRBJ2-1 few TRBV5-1 TGCGCCAGCAGCTTGGACTTTAGCTCCTACAATGAGCAGTTCTTC CASSLDFSSYNEQFF
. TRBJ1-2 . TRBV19 TGTGCCAGTAGACAGGGTGATGGCTACACCTTC CASRQGDGYTF
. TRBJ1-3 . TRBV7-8 TGTGCCAGCACCCTCGGGGGCTCTGGAAACACCATATATTTT CASTLGGSGNTIYF
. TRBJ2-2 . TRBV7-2 TGTGCCAGCAGCCCCGGGACTTTCACCGGGGAGCTGTTTTTT CASSPGTFTGELFF
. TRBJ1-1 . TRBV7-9 TGTGCCAGCAGCGAAACCGGGACAGAAGCTTTCTTT CASSETGTEAFF
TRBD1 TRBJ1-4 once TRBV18 TGTGCCAGCTCACCGGAACGGGACAGGGCCATGGATCATGAAAAACTGTTTTTT CASSPERDRAMDHEKLFF
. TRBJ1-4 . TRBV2 TGTGCCAGCAATCCGGGACTAGTTGAAAAACTGTTTTTT CASNPGLVEKLFF